This T cell receptor beta chain was sequenced during a study of siplizumab effects on memory and regulatory T cells. General study findings and limits: Memory cells seemed less diverse than naive T cells, which also seemed major contributors to the alloresponse. Suppression by proliferating Tregs derived from siplizumab cultures was not verified. A mean of roughly 70% of mappable alloreactive CD4+ clones were Treg-derived with siplizumab, compared with 25% to 30% in controls. Siplizumab led to significantly less abundant alloreactive sequences that could be traced back to unstimulated CD4+ memory cells.

The ends lost 0 bases at V and 7 bases at J; junction bases unmatched: 11. Germline-derived CDR1 and CDR2 are SQVTM and ANQGSEA. This CDR3 has 16 amino acids. TCRdb's copy holds only in-frame clones and misses some; the assay was immunoSEQ multiplex PCR. The table records about 72,000 clones, about 90% of them present only once. As to this clone: Its specificity is not known.

Sample: CD8+ T cells sorted from blood. This sequence was found in a human donor in good health. The J gene is TRBJ2-1, the V gene TRBV29-1, with TRBD2 matching 8 bases. Here the CDR3 DNA reads TGCAGCGTTGAAGATTGGAGCGGGAGTAATGAGAATGAGCAGTTCTTC. Translated: CSVEDWSGSNENEQFF.